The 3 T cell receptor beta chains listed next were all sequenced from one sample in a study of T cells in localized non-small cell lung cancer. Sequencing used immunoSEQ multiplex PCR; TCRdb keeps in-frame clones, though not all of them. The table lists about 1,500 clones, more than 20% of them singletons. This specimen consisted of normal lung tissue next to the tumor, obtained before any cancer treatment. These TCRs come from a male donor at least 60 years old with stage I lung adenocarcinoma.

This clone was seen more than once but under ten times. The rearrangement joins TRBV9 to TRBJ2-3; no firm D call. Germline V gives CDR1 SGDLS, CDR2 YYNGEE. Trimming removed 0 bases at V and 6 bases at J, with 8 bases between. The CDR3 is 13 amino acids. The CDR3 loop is CASSVDAVDTQYF. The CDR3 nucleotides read TGTGCCAGCAGCGTAGACGCCGTGGATACGCAGTATTTT.

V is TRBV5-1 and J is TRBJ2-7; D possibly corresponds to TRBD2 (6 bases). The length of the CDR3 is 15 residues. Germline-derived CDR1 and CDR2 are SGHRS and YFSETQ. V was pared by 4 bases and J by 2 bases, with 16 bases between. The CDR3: CASSLSGHGAYEQYF. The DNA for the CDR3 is TGCGCCAGCAGCCTTAGCGGTCACGGGGCCTACGAGCAGTACTTC.

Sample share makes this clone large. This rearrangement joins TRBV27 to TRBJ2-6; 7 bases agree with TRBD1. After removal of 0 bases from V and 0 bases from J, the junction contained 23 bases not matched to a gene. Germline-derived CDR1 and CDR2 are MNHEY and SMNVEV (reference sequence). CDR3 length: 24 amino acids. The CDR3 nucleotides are TGTGCCAGCAGTTTATCCTTTTTCGAGATTCTAAGACAGGGACGTAGCTCTGGGGCCAACGTCCTGACTTTC. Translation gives CASSLSFFEILRQGRSSGANVLTF.